This T cell receptor beta chain was retrieved from a study of blood T cell repertoires in COVID-19. Study-level background: Italy, Spain and the United States were the sources of the convalescent and acute COVID-19 samples. In each case, the material was cDNA or gDNA derived from T cells, B-cell-depleted T cells, or PBMCs.

This clone came up many times. Authors' data handling: Estimated nucleated cell counts came from reference gene primer amplification. The table came from immunoSEQ multiplex PCR; TCRdb's copy has only in-frame clones and leaves some out. V and J calls and clone size are given by that table; D and trimming were obtained from the DNA. The sample includes 100,000 to 150,000 clones, 60% to 75% seen only once; the top ten take 1.5% to 2%. With 6 bases clipped from V and 5 bases from J, the junction kept 16 bases outside the gene matches. The CDR3 covers 17 residues. The V gene's germline CDR1 is SEHNR and CDR2 FQNEAQ (reference sequence).

The chain carries TRBV7-9 and TRBJ2-5; 9 bases are a match to TRBD1. The sequencing sample was made of peripheral blood. This receptor was taken from an older woman with acute or convalescent COVID-19. CDR3 protein: CASRSTGGALGRETQYF. The DNA of the CDR3 is TGTGCCAGCAGGTCTACAGGGGGCGCGTTAGGGAGGGAGACCCAGTACTTC. Complete variable domain (other parts from reference TRBV7-9 and TRBJ2-5): DTGVSQNPRHKITKRGQNVTFRCDPISEHNRLYWYRQTLGQGPEFLTYFQNEAQLEKSRLLSDRFSAERPKGSFSTLEIQRTEQGDSAMYLCASRSTGGALGRETQYFGPGTRLLVL.